The clone carrying this T cell receptor beta chain was seen repeatedly, ten times or more. Its antigen is still unknown. TCRdb re-derived calls from the 5' RACE reads in MiXCR, one entry per CDR3 protein. The table has approximately 300,000 distinct CDR3 sequences, approximately 8.4% seen once. The data belong to a study of T-cell memory formation after mild COVID-19. Study at large: Clusters were largely donor specific. General study points: Largely, contracting CD4+ clones fell within CM and EM, and contracting CD8+ clones within EMRA.

The CDR3 sequence is 13 residues long. Trimming removed 5 bases at V and 0 bases at J, with 10 bases between. Germline lookup yields CDR1 SQVTM and CDR2 ANQGSEA. The chain is built from TRBV29-1 and TRBJ1-2; the D is unclear. The sample comprised PBMCs or a T cell subset sorted from them (not recorded which). The clonotype was recovered from a man between 18 and 29 years old who had mild COVID-19 (a few samples of this study predate the infection). Cell type and time point are not known. The CDR3 DNA reads TGCAGCGTTCACCCTGGCACTAACTATGGCTACACCTTC. This sequence encodes CSVHPGTNYGYTF.